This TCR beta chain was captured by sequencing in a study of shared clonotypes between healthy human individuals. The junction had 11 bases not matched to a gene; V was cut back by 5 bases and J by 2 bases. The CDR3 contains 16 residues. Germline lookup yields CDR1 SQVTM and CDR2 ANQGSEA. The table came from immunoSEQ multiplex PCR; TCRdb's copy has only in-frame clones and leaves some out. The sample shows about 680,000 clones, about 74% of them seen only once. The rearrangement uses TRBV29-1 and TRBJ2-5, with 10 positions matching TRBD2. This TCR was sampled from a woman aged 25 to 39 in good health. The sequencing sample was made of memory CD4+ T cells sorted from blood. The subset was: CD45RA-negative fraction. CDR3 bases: TGCAGCGTTCGGGAGCGGGAGGGCCCGGGTCAAGAGACCCAGTACTTC. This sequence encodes CSVREREGPGQETQYF.